Below are 3 T cell receptor beta chains sequenced from a single sample in a study of T-cell reconstitution after alpha-beta-depleted transplantation in children. The authors prepared the TCRbeta library with unique molecular identifiers. MiXCR, applied by TCRdb to the PCR reads, yields one record per CDR3 protein. Of about 310,000 distinct CDR3 sequences listed, about a quarter were seen once; the top ten hold approximately 11%. The material was PBMCs, mostly from graft donor cells, obtained 180 days after TCRalphabeta/CD19-depleted stem cell transplant. These receptors originate from a male patient under 18 who had a stem cell transplant for acute lymphoblastic leukemia, so the T cells may come from the graft donor.

The V and J genes are TRBV5-1 and TRBJ1-3; D is ambiguous. Germline-derived CDR1 and CDR2 are SGHRS and YFSETQ. Trimming pared 0 bases from V and 0 bases from J, leaving 10 bases between. This CDR3 is built from 16 residues. CDR3 sequence reads: CASSLVGSFSGNTIYF. The CDR3, as DNA: TGCGCCAGCAGCTTGGTCGGGTCCTTCTCTGGAAACACCATATATTTT.

This clonotype occurred a few times. J is TRBJ2-3 and V is TRBV20-1; D is possibly TRBD2 (5 bases). Germline CDR1 reads DFQATT; CDR2 reads SNEGSKA (reference sequence). This CDR3 region has 15 residues. Trimming removed 2 bases at V and 0 bases at J, with 12 bases between. CDR3 in amino acids: CSARSWETSTDTQYF. CDR3 coding DNA: TGCAGTGCTAGATCATGGGAGACTAGCACAGATACGCAGTATTTT.

This CDR3 reads CASSLPGIGRTDTQYF. In DNA, the CDR3 is TGTGCCAGCAGCTTGCCAGGGATTGGTCGGACAGATACGCAGTATTTT. The chain couples TRBV5-5 to TRBJ2-3; the D gene is possibly TRBD1 (5 bases). Trimming took off 1 base at V and 3 bases at J, with 15 bases between the two ends. The CDR3 consists of 16 residues. Germline V gives CDR1 SGHKS, CDR2 YYEKEE (reference sequence).